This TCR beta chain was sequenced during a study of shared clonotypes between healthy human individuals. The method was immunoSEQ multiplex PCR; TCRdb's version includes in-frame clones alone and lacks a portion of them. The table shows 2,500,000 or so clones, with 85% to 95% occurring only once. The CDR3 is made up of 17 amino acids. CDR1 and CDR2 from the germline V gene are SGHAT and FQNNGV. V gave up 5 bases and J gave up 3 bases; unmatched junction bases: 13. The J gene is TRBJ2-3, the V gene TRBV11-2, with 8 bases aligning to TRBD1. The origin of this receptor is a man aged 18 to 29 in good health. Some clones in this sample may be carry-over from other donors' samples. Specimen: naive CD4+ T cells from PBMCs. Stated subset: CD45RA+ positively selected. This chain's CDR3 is CASSIRQGNGGTDTQYF. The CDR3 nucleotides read TGTGCCAGCAGCATCCGACAGGGGAATGGGGGGACAGATACGCAGTATTTT.